Following are 21 T cell receptor beta chains from one sample sequenced in a study of T cells in localized non-small cell lung cancer. Profiled with immunoSEQ multiplex PCR; TCRdb holds only in-frame clones, not every one. Of over 15,000 clones in the sample, around 90% are singletons; the top ten hold 2.7%. This sample comprised peripheral blood, obtained before any cancer treatment. These receptor sequences come from a woman aged 40-69 years with stage I lung adenocarcinoma.

The chain combines TRBV7-9 with TRBJ2-3; 7 nucleotides line up with TRBD1. The CDR3 is made up of 14 amino acids. Germline CDR1 reads SEHNR; CDR2 reads FQNEAQ (reference sequence). V lost 5 bases and J lost 5; bases outside the gene matches: 7. The CDR3 loop is CASSPRGRGDTQYF. CDR3 DNA: TGTGCCAGCAGCCCAAGGGGGCGCGGAGATACGCAGTATTTT.

Written as DNA, the CDR3 is TGTGCCAGCAGCTTAGAATCAGGGGGAGGTTCACCCCTCCACTTT. Its protein is CASSLESGGGSPLHF. This chain connects TRBV7-9 to TRBJ1-6; 7 nucleotides line up with TRBD1. Germline-derived CDR1 and CDR2 are SEHNR and FQNEAQ (reference sequence). Trimming took 1 base from V and 9 from J; bases not matched to a gene: 6. This CDR3 spans 15 amino acids.

This chain uses TRBV28 with TRBJ1-1; no firm D call. V shed 2 bases and J shed 0 bases, with 4 bases lying between them. The CDR3 sequence is 13 residues long. Germline assignment: CDR1 MDHEN and CDR2 SYDVKM. CDR3 sequence reads: CASSLKVNTEAFF. For the CDR3, the DNA is TGTGCCAGCAGTTTAAAAGTGAACACTGAAGCTTTCTTT.

The CDR3 reads CASSLREVQTDTQYF. CDR3 DNA: TGTGCCAGCAGCCTTCGGGAGGTCCAGACAGATACGCAGTATTTT. This chain links TRBV13 with TRBJ2-3; the match to TRBD2 covers 7 bases. Germline V gives CDR1 PRHDT, CDR2 FYEKMQ (reference sequence). This CDR3 has 15 amino acids. The V gene end was trimmed by 5 bases and the J gene end by 3 bases; junction bases not matched to a gene: 8.

CDR3 DNA sequence: TGTGCCAGCAGGCTGGGATATGGCTACACCTTC. Residues: CASRLGYGYTF. The rearrangement uses TRBV6-5 and TRBJ1-2; D remains unclear. Germline V gene data show CDR1 as MNHEY and CDR2 as SVGAGI. The CDR3 totals 11 residues. Trimming removed 6 bases from V and 5 bases from J, with 7 bases in between.

The chain combines TRBV25-1 with TRBJ2-7; D possibly uses TRBD1 or TRBD2 (5 bases each). The ends were cut back, 7 bases at V and 2 bases at J, with 12 bases in the middle. The CDR3 runs 13 residues. Germline CDR1 MGHDK, CDR2 SYGVNS. CDR3 loop: CASTDQGPYEQYF. The CDR3 bases are TGTGCCAGCACCGATCAGGGACCCTACGAGCAGTACTTC.

V usage is TRBV7-6 and J usage is TRBJ2-7; no definite D call. Trimming stripped 5 bases from V and 3 bases from J, with 17 bases between. The CDR3 has 15 amino acids. In germline, CDR1 is SGHVS, CDR2 FNYEAQ. Here the CDR3 reads CASSLFHGQDYEQYF. The CDR3 DNA sequence: TGTGCCAGCAGCCTTTTTCACGGTCAAGACTACGAGCAGTACTTC.

The chain employs TRBV28 and TRBJ1-1, with no clear D. V lost 8 bases, J lost 4 bases, and 8 bases lay in between. CDR1 and CDR2 from the germline V gene are MDHEN and SYDVKM. The CDR3 runs 11 residues. The CDR3 here is CASHSVTEAFF. CDR3 in DNA: TGTGCCAGCCACAGCGTCACTGAAGCTTTCTTT.

The genes are TRBV5-1 and TRBJ2-3, with TRBD2 matching 8 bases. Germline loops: CDR1 SGHRS, CDR2 YFSETQ. V trimming: 4 bases; J trimming: 4 bases; junction bases outside the gene matches: 11. This CDR3 comprises 16 residues. CDR3: CASSGRLRTSPDTQYF. CDR3 bases: TGCGCCAGCAGCGGGAGGCTCCGGACTAGCCCAGATACGCAGTATTTT.

Details on this clone: The junction differs from germline at one of its ends, possibly a read error. Other DNA sequences from this sample encode an identical CDR3 as well. The chain recombines TRBV5-1 with TRBJ2-1; D remains ambiguous. The V gene's germline CDR1 is SGHRS and CDR2 YFSETQ. CDR3 length equals 14 residues. CDR3 sequence reads: CASSLAPDYDEQFF. The CDR3 bases are TGCGCCAGCAGCTTAGCGCCGGATTACGATGAACAGTTCTTC.

V gene TRBV4-2 combines with J gene TRBJ2-1; D is ambiguous. Germline V gives CDR1 LGHNA, CDR2 YNFKEQ. The CDR3 sequence is 12 residues long. Trimming shortened V by 1 base and J by 5 bases, and 3 bases separated the two germline ends. The CDR3 protein is CASSQGNNEQFF. DNA of the CDR3: TGTGCCAGCAGCCAAGGGAACAATGAGCAGTTCTTC.

A few counts support this clone. The chain recombines TRBV18 with TRBJ1-3; D ambiguous. V was pared by 1 base and J by 1 base, with 8 bases between. The CDR3 loop spans 15 amino acids. Per the germline V gene, CDR1 is KGHSH and CDR2 is LQKENI. CDR3 sequence (DNA): TGTGCCAGCTCACCACTGTCAGGATCTGGAAACACCATATATTTT. This sequence encodes CASSPLSGSGNTIYF.

DNA of the CDR3: TGCGCCAGCAGCCCCATCCAGCGGGGGGTTGGGGAGCAGTTCTTC. Protein product: CASSPIQRGVGEQFF. The chain combines TRBV5-1 with TRBJ2-1; the match to TRBD2 covers 9 bases. The junction had 12 bases not matched to a gene; V was cut back by 4 bases and J by 10 bases. This CDR3 spans 15 amino acids. Germline V gene data show CDR1 as SGHRS and CDR2 as YFSETQ. Using reference TRBV5-1 and TRBJ2-1 for the parts outside the CDR3, the full variable domain is KAGVTQTPRYLIKTRGQQVTLSCSPISGHRSVSWYQQTPGQGLQFLFEYFSETQRNKGNFPGRFSGRQFSNSRSEMNVSTLELGDSALYLCASSPIQRGVGEQFFGPGTRLTVL.

The CDR3 is CASSISSLPDQPQHF. Written as DNA, the CDR3 is TGTGCCAGTAGTATATCCAGCCTACCCGATCAGCCCCAGCATTTT. The rearrangement joins TRBV19 to TRBJ1-5, with D unresolved. CDR1 and CDR2 (germline): LNHDA, SQIVND (reference sequence). This CDR3 has 15 residues. V shed 2 bases and J shed 5 bases, with 13 bases lying between them.

The J gene is TRBJ1-5, the V gene TRBV5-5, with D hard to call. Looked up from germline, CDR1 is SGHKS and CDR2 is YYEKEE (reference sequence). This CDR3 is built from 12 residues. V lost 1 base and J lost 7, with 6 bases in between. The DNA of the CDR3 is TGTGCCAGCAGCTTGCCGGGACAGCCCCAGCATTTT. It specifies CASSLPGQPQHF.

This rearrangement joins TRBV6-5 to TRBJ2-7; possibly TRBD1 for D (5 bases). The CDR3 sequence is 13 residues long. V was shortened by 5 bases and J by 4 bases, with 12 bases between the two germline ends. Germline V gene sequence: CDR1 MNHEY, CDR2 SVGAGI. The CDR3 spells CASSLSRQYEQYF. In nucleotides, the CDR3 is TGTGCCAGCAGTCTGTCTAGACAGTACGAGCAGTACTTC.

This clone occurred a few times. The CDR3 DNA reads as TGTGCCAGCAGCTTAGGCGTCCAAGAGACCCAGTACTTC. Translation: CASSLGVQETQYF. J is TRBJ2-5 and V is TRBV7-9; D is undetermined. Per germline, CDR1 SEHNR and CDR2 FQNEAQ (reference sequence). V lost 1 base and J lost 1, with 4 bases in between. The CDR3 totals 13 residues.

The rearrangement uses TRBV4-3 and TRBJ2-3; 8 positions agree with TRBD1. The V segment lost 6 bases and the J segment 1 base; nucleotides outside the gene matches: 9. Germline-derived CDR1 and CDR2 are LGHNA and YSLEER. This CDR3 has 16 amino acids. DNA for the CDR3: TGCGCCAGCAGACCAGGGGGCCGGGCTGGCACAGATACGCAGTATTTT. Encoded protein: CASRPGGRAGTDTQYF.

The chain joins TRBV6-6 to TRBJ1-3, with D maybe TRBD1 (6 bases). This CDR3 has 15 amino acids. Between the trimmed V and J ends, which lost 6 bases and 4 bases, there was a span of 16 bases. Germline CDR1 is MNHNY and CDR2 is SVGAGI (reference sequence). The CDR3 DNA reads TGTGCCAGCAGCCTGGCTACAGGGTCCGGAAACACCATATATTTT. It translates to CASSLATGSGNTIYF.

The chain is built from TRBV6-1 and TRBJ2-2; D is unclear. Germline CDR1 MNHNS, CDR2 SASEGT. The CDR3 sequence is 15 residues long. The V gene lost 1 base and the J gene lost 6 bases, with 12 bases spanning the gap. The CDR3 is CASSEGPTSPGELFF. The CDR3 DNA reads as TGTGCCAGCAGTGAAGGGCCGACATCACCCGGGGAGCTGTTTTTT.

The chain carries TRBV11-2 and TRBJ2-3, with D unresolved. The CDR3 consists of 16 residues. Germline CDR1 is SGHAT and CDR2 is FQNNGV. V dropped 5 bases and J dropped 1 base, with 16 bases sitting between them. CDR3 DNA: TGTGCCAGCAGCCCAAACCGGGCCCATGGCACAGATACGCAGTATTTT. It codes for CASSPNRAHGTDTQYF.